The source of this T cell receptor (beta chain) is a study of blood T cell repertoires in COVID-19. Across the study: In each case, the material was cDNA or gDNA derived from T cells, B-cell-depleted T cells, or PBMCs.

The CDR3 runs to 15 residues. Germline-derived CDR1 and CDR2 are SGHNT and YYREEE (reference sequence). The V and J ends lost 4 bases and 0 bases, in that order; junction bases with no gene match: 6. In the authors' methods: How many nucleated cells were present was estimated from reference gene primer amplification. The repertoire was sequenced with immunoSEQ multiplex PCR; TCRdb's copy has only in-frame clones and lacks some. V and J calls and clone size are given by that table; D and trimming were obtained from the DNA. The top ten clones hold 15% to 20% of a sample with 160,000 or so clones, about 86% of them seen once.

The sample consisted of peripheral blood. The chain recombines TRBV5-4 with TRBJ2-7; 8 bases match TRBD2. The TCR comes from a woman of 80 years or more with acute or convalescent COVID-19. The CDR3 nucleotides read TGTGCCAGCAGCCCCCAGGCGGGAGGCTCCTACGAGCAGTACTTC. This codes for CASSPQAGGSYEQYF.